This TCR beta chain stems from a study of CD8 T cells in ankylosing spondylitis. The V gene lost 3 bases and the J gene lost 0 bases, with 6 bases spanning the gap. In germline, CDR1 is DFQATT, CDR2 SNEGSKA (reference sequence). CDR3 size: 13 residues. Via MiXCR, TCRdb re-called the 5' RACE reads, giving one row per CDR3 protein. The repertoire holds about 400,000 distinct CDR3 sequences, with roughly 20% as singletons. Comment on this clonotype: Its antigen is unknown.

General study findings and limits: Within matched ankylosing spondylitis synovial fluid, disease-linked clones were reportedly significantly enriched. Blood of patients with ankylosing spondylitis appeared to be characterized by a TCR beta motif of 8 or 9 highly homologous variants.

The V gene is TRBV20-1, the J gene TRBJ2-1; D not resolved. This receptor was taken from a male donor with ankylosing spondylitis or in good health (not recorded which). The sequenced sample consisted of blood, either unsorted or a sorted T cell fraction (not recorded which). The DNA of the CDR3 is TGCAGTGCTAGGGCTCCCTCCTACAATGAGCAGTTCTTC. Its translation: CSARAPSYNEQFF.